These 5 T cell receptor beta chains were all obtained from the same sample, sequenced in a study of blood T cell repertoires in COVID-19. Generated by immunoSEQ multiplex PCR, the TCRdb table keeps only in-frame clones and is missing some. The sample records around 94,000 clones, about 86% being singletons. The sample was peripheral blood. These TCRs come from a man older than 75 with acute or convalescent COVID-19.

The chain employs TRBV9 and TRBJ1-5; 7 bases line up with TRBD1. The germline V gene encodes CDR1 SGDLS and CDR2 YYNGEE. This CDR3 spans 16 amino acids. The junction had 12 bases not matched to a gene; V was cut back by 9 bases and J by 0 bases. The CDR3 is CAISGQWEDSNQPQHF. As DNA, the CDR3 is TGTGCCATCTCGGGACAGTGGGAAGATAGCAATCAGCCCCAGCATTTT.

J is TRBJ1-5 and V is TRBV6-2 or TRBV6-3, with D perhaps TRBD1 (6 bases). V was clipped by 6 bases and J by 4 bases, with 16 bases between them. CDR1 is MNHEY, CDR2 SVGEGT, per germline. This CDR3 contains 15 residues. CDR3 loop: CASSPQRQGNQPQHF. The CDR3 coding sequence is TGTGCCAGCAGCCCCCAGAGGCAGGGGAATCAGCCCCAGCATTTT.

The V call is TRBV28, the J call TRBJ2-3, with 16 bases lining up with TRBD2. There are 14 residues in the CDR3. Looked up from germline, CDR1 is MDHEN and CDR2 is SYDVKM. Trimming took 5 bases from V and 10 from J; bases not matched to a gene: 3. The CDR3 sequence is CASSLGLAGGAQYF. CDR3 coding DNA: TGTGCCAGCAGTCTGGGACTAGCGGGAGGGGCGCAGTATTTT.

The chain links TRBV7-2 to TRBJ1-4; no clear D gene. V lost 6 bases to trimming and J lost 2 bases, with 10 bases between them. Germline-derived CDR1 and CDR2 are SGHTA and FQGNSA. CDR3 length: 14 amino acids. The CDR3 spells CASSYGRTNEKLFF. The CDR3 DNA follows: TGTGCCAGCAGTTACGGGAGGACTAATGAAAAACTGTTTTTT.

This clone was picked up a small number of times. This chain connects TRBV5-4 to TRBJ2-5, with 9 positions matching TRBD1. V gave up 3 bases and J gave up 4 bases; unmatched junction bases: 7. The CDR3 contains 15 residues. The germline CDR1 and CDR2 sequences are SGHNT and YYREEE (reference sequence). The CDR3 loop reads CASSSWTGARETQYF. The CDR3 region has the DNA TGTGCCAGCAGCTCCTGGACAGGGGCGAGAGAGACCCAGTACTTC.